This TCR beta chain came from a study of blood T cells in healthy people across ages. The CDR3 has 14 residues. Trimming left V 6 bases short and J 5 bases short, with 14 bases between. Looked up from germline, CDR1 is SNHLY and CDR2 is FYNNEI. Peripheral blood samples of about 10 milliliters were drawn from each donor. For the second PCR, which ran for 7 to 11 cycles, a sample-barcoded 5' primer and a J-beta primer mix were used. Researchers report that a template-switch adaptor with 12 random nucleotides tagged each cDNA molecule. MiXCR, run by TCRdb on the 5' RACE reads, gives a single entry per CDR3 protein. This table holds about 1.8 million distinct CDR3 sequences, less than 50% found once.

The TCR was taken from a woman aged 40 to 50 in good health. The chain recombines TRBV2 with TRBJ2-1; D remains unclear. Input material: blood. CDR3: CASSEDGNNNEQFF. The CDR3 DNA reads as TGTGCCAGCAGCGAGGACGGTAATAACAATGAGCAGTTCTTC.